This T cell receptor beta chain was profiled in a study of blood T cell repertoires in COVID-19. About the research overall: PBMCs, B-cell-depleted T cells, or T cells provided the cDNA or gDNA that made up the material.

Measured with immunoSEQ multiplex PCR; TCRdb has only the in-frame clones, and not every one. The sample records fewer than 400,000 clones, around 92% being singletons. Cohorts were determined from participant-reported clinical history. Symptom resolution, clearance, or two negative PCRs marked donors in Cohort 3 as recovered. Germline CDR1 reads LGHDT; CDR2 reads YNNKEL (reference sequence). This CDR3 region has 16 residues. V gave up 4 bases and J gave up 1 base; unmatched junction bases: 5. The chain combines TRBV3-1 (or the pseudogene TRBV3-2) with TRBJ2-3, with 10 nucleotides matching TRBD1. The material sequenced was PBMCs or T cells enriched from blood (not recorded which). This clonotype was obtained from a woman in her twenties or thirties who had recovered from COVID-19. The CDR3 DNA sequence: TGTGCCAGCAGCCGTTCTGGGACAGGGGGCACAGATACGCAGTATTTT. Protein: CASSRSGTGGTDTQYF.